What follows describes a single T cell receptor beta chain. Its antigen is unknown. Generated by immunoSEQ multiplex PCR, the TCRdb table keeps only in-frame clones and is missing some. The sample has around 2,200 clones, under 45% seen once. The sample originates from a study of PD-L1 blockade in urothelial cancer. Overall study: Atezolizumab (1,200 mg intravenously every 3 weeks) began in about 2014 for patients. Within tumor samples, the median T cell count was 1,400 or so cells.

Findings and caveats of the study: Tumor-infiltrating T lymphocyte proportion was higher in durable-benefit patients.

Germline values: CDR1 LNHNV, CDR2 YYDKDF (reference sequence). The CDR3 loop spans 15 amino acids. Trimming cost V 0 bases and J 4 bases; bases outside gene matches: 3. Patients were living with locally advanced or metastatic urothelial carcinoma. The source material was tumor tissue, sampled before atezolizumab (anti-PD-L1) treatment. This TCR derives from a man in his 60s with urothelial cancer. This rearrangement joins TRBV15 to TRBJ2-7, with 10 bases matching TRBD2. CDR3 bases: TGTGCCACCAGCAGAGATCCTAGCGGGAGTTACGAGCAGTACTTC. It is translated as CATSRDPSGSYEQYF.